This is a list of T cell receptor beta chains from one sample in a study of control samples from healthy donors and cancer patients. Some clones are missing from TCRdb's copy, which holds only in-frame ones; the method was immunoSEQ multiplex PCR. Of 120,000 or so clones listed, around 87% are singletons. Sequencing was done on a sample of blood. The receptors stem from a man aged 60-69 years in good health. The CDR3 runs from the conserved cysteine through the conserved F or W. The D gene is left open where the match is weak. A row's size may be missing; if present it is once, few, many or a size class.

clone_size: .; d_call: .; j_call: TRBJ2-6; cdr3_length: 19; v_call: TRBV18; cdr3_nt: TGTGCCAGCTCACCACAACAGGGTACCCACCCCGGAGGGGCCAACGTCCTGACTTTC; cdr3_aa: CASSPQQGTHPGGANVLTF
clone_size: .; d_call: TRBD1; j_call: TRBJ1-1; cdr3_length: 14; v_call: TRBV4-1; cdr3_nt: TGCGCCAGCAGCCACGGGGACAGGAACACTGAAGCTTTCTTT; cdr3_aa: CASSHGDRNTEAFF
clone_size: .; d_call: .; j_call: TRBJ2-7; cdr3_length: 14; v_call: TRBV12-2; cdr3_nt: TGTGCAAGTAGCTCCGTGGACAGGGAGCACGAGCAGTACTTC; cdr3_aa: CASSSVDREHEQYF
clone_size: .; d_call: .; j_call: TRBJ1-6; cdr3_length: 12; v_call: TRBV7-2; cdr3_nt: TGTGCCAGCGGCCCAGGGGTTTCACCCCTCCACTTT; cdr3_aa: CASGPGVSPLHF
clone_size: .; d_call: TRBD2; j_call: TRBJ2-7; cdr3_length: 15; v_call: TRBV7-2; cdr3_nt: TGTGCCAGCAGCCCCCTGCTAGCGGGGTTTTACGAGCAGTACTTC; cdr3_aa: CASSPLLAGFYEQYF
clone_size: .; d_call: TRBD1; j_call: TRBJ2-7; cdr3_length: 15; v_call: TRBV7-9; cdr3_nt: TGTGCCAGCAGCTCCGCCGACAGGGCCTCCTACGAGCAGTACTTC; cdr3_aa: CASSSADRASYEQYF
clone_size: .; d_call: TRBD1; j_call: TRBJ1-1; cdr3_length: 14; v_call: TRBV9; cdr3_nt: TGTGCCAGCAGCCCCGGGACAGCGAACACTGAAGCTTTCTTT; cdr3_aa: CASSPGTANTEAFF
clone_size: .; d_call: .; j_call: TRBJ2-5; cdr3_length: 13; v_call: TRBV6-2/TRBV6-3; cdr3_nt: TGTGCCAGCAGTTCGCTGAACCAAGAGACCCAGTACTTC; cdr3_aa: CASSSLNQETQYF
clone_size: .; d_call: TRBD1; j_call: TRBJ1-6; cdr3_length: 14; v_call: TRBV6-5; cdr3_nt: TGTGCCAGCAGGACAGGGGGCGATAATTCACCCCTCCACTTT; cdr3_aa: CASRTGGDNSPLHF
clone_size: .; d_call: TRBD1; j_call: TRBJ1-6; cdr3_length: 13; v_call: TRBV19; cdr3_nt: TGTGCCACCATAAAGGACAGGAATTCACCCCTCCACTTT; cdr3_aa: CATIKDRNSPLHF
clone_size: .; d_call: TRBD2; j_call: TRBJ2-7; cdr3_length: 15; v_call: TRBV18; cdr3_nt: TGTGCCAGCTCACCACGGGGGGGAGGAGGAGACGAGCAGTACTTC; cdr3_aa: CASSPRGGGGDEQYF
clone_size: .; d_call: .; j_call: TRBJ1-6; cdr3_length: 14; v_call: TRBV27; cdr3_nt: TGTGCCAGCAGTTATTCAGGCGGCAATTCACCCCTCCACTTT; cdr3_aa: CASSYSGGNSPLHF
clone_size: .; d_call: .; j_call: TRBJ1-3; cdr3_length: 17; v_call: TRBV19; cdr3_nt: TGTGCCAGTAGTCCCGGTGGAGGCCGGCCCTCTGGAAACACCATATATTTT; cdr3_aa: CASSPGGGRPSGNTIYF
clone_size: .; d_call: TRBD1; j_call: TRBJ2-1; cdr3_length: 11; v_call: TRBV6-5; cdr3_nt: TGTGCCAGCAGACAGGGGCTTGAGCAGTTCTTC; cdr3_aa: CASRQGLEQFF
clone_size: .; d_call: TRBD2; j_call: TRBJ2-5; cdr3_length: 15; v_call: TRBV6-6; cdr3_nt: TGTGCCAGCAGAACTAGCGGGGGGGGCCAAGAGACCCAGTACTTC; cdr3_aa: CASRTSGGGQETQYF
clone_size: .; d_call: .; j_call: TRBJ1-1; cdr3_length: 13; v_call: TRBV6-5; cdr3_nt: TGTGCCAGCCTATCTCACTTGGACACTGAAGCTTTCTTT; cdr3_aa: CASLSHLDTEAFF
clone_size: few; d_call: .; j_call: TRBJ1-5; cdr3_length: 15; v_call: TRBV11-2; cdr3_nt: TGTGCCAGCAGCTTAGGGGTAGGGAGCAATCAGCCCCAGCATTTT; cdr3_aa: CASSLGVGSNQPQHF
clone_size: .; d_call: .; j_call: TRBJ1-1; cdr3_length: 13; v_call: TRBV10-1; cdr3_nt: TGCGCCACCAAACAGGCCATGAACACTGAAGCTTTCTTT; cdr3_aa: CATKQAMNTEAFF
clone_size: .; d_call: .; j_call: TRBJ1-5; cdr3_length: 14; v_call: TRBV15; cdr3_nt: TGTGCCACCAGCCCCCCAATGCACGGTCAGCCCCAGCATTTT; cdr3_aa: CATSPPMHGQPQHF
clone_size: .; d_call: TRBD2; j_call: TRBJ2-3; cdr3_length: 20; v_call: TRBV3-1/TRBV3-2; cdr3_nt: TGTGCCAGCAGCCATTATAGGACTAGCGGGGGGGCCTCGTCGACAGATACGCAGTATTTT; cdr3_aa: CASSHYRTSGGASSTDTQYF
clone_size: .; d_call: TRBD1; j_call: TRBJ2-7; cdr3_length: 15; v_call: TRBV6-5; cdr3_nt: TGTGCCAGCAGTTACGGGACAGGGGCGATCTACGAGCAGTACTTC; cdr3_aa: CASSYGTGAIYEQYF
clone_size: .; d_call: .; j_call: TRBJ1-3; cdr3_length: 16; v_call: TRBV9; cdr3_nt: TGTGCCAGCAGCGTAGGGGACTCCTTGGCTGGAAACACCATATATTTT; cdr3_aa: CASSVGDSLAGNTIYF
clone_size: .; d_call: .; j_call: TRBJ1-2; cdr3_length: 14; v_call: TRBV3-1/TRBV3-2; cdr3_nt: TGTGCCAGCAGCCAATTTATAGGCCAAGCCGACTACACCTTC; cdr3_aa: CASSQFIGQADYTF
clone_size: .; d_call: TRBD1; j_call: TRBJ1-2; cdr3_length: 13; v_call: TRBV5-1; cdr3_nt: TGCGCCAGCAGCCCCCGGGACAGTCGTGGCTACACCTTC; cdr3_aa: CASSPRDSRGYTF
clone_size: .; d_call: .; j_call: TRBJ1-4; cdr3_length: 15; v_call: TRBV7-7; cdr3_nt: TGTGCCAGCAGCCCCGGCCCTACCCCTAATGAAAAACTGTTTTTT; cdr3_aa: CASSPGPTPNEKLFF
clone_size: .; d_call: .; j_call: TRBJ2-5; cdr3_length: 13; v_call: TRBV2; cdr3_nt: TGTGCCAGCAGCAGGGATTACCAAGAGACCCAGTACTTC; cdr3_aa: CASSRDYQETQYF
clone_size: .; d_call: .; j_call: TRBJ2-7; cdr3_length: 15; v_call: TRBV9; cdr3_nt: TGTGCCAGCAGCGTCCGGGACGCCCGGTCCTACGAGCAGTACTTC; cdr3_aa: CASSVRDARSYEQYF
clone_size: .; d_call: .; j_call: TRBJ2-3; cdr3_length: 15; v_call: TRBV9; cdr3_nt: TGTGCCAGCAGCGTAGGGGGGTTGAGCACAGATACGCAGTATTTT; cdr3_aa: CASSVGGLSTDTQYF
clone_size: .; d_call: TRBD1; j_call: TRBJ1-1; cdr3_length: 14; v_call: TRBV6-6; cdr3_nt: TGTGCCAGCAGTTACAAAGACAGGGGGACTGAAGCTTTCTTT; cdr3_aa: CASSYKDRGTEAFF
clone_size: .; d_call: TRBD1; j_call: TRBJ2-5; cdr3_length: 17; v_call: TRBV5-1; cdr3_nt: TGCGCCAGCAGCTTCGGGACAGGGGGCACCAACGGAGAGACCCAGTACTTC; cdr3_aa: CASSFGTGGTNGETQYF
clone_size: .; d_call: TRBD2; j_call: TRBJ2-1; cdr3_length: 13; v_call: TRBV12-3/TRBV12-4; cdr3_nt: TGTGCCAGCAGCTGGGAGGGGCGCAATGAGCAGTTCTTC; cdr3_aa: CASSWEGRNEQFF
clone_size: .; d_call: .; j_call: TRBJ2-3; cdr3_length: 14; v_call: TRBV18; cdr3_nt: TGTGCCAGCTCACCGGGACTTAGCACAGATACGCAGTATTTT; cdr3_aa: CASSPGLSTDTQYF
clone_size: .; d_call: TRBD1; j_call: TRBJ1-1; cdr3_length: 14; v_call: TRBV2; cdr3_nt: TGTGCCAGCAGAGGCGGGACAGATAACACTGAAGCTTTCTTT; cdr3_aa: CASRGGTDNTEAFF
clone_size: .; d_call: .; j_call: TRBJ1-1; cdr3_length: 13; v_call: TRBV7-8; cdr3_nt: TGTGCCAGCAGCACGACAGTAGACACTGAAGCTTTCTTT; cdr3_aa: CASSTTVDTEAFF
clone_size: .; d_call: .; j_call: TRBJ1-3; cdr3_length: 18; v_call: TRBV3-1/TRBV3-2; cdr3_nt: TGTGCCAGCAGCCAAGGTGCGACTTCTCCAACGCGGGGAAACACCATATATTTT; cdr3_aa: CASSQGATSPTRGNTIYF
clone_size: .; d_call: .; j_call: TRBJ2-7; cdr3_length: 16; v_call: TRBV4-1; cdr3_nt: TGCGCCAGCAGCCAAGATCGTGGGCAGGACTCCTACGAGCAGTACTTC; cdr3_aa: CASSQDRGQDSYEQYF
clone_size: .; d_call: .; j_call: TRBJ1-2; cdr3_length: 14; v_call: TRBV7-2; cdr3_nt: TGTGCCAGCAGCTTAGTAGGGGAATTAGGAGGCTACACCTTC; cdr3_aa: CASSLVGELGGYTF
clone_size: .; d_call: .; j_call: TRBJ1-1; cdr3_length: 13; v_call: TRBV27; cdr3_nt: TGTGCCAGCAGCCCACTAGGGAATCGGGAAGCTTTCTTT; cdr3_aa: CASSPLGNREAFF
clone_size: .; d_call: .; j_call: TRBJ1-1; cdr3_length: 15; v_call: TRBV28; cdr3_nt: TGTGCCATTACCGGGGATCGGGTCTGGAGCACTGAAGCTTTCTTT; cdr3_aa: CAITGDRVWSTEAFF
clone_size: .; d_call: .; j_call: TRBJ2-7; cdr3_length: 14; v_call: TRBV10-3; cdr3_nt: TGTGCCATCAGTCCTGCCGAGGGCCCCTACGAGCAGTACTTC; cdr3_aa: CAISPAEGPYEQYF
clone_size: .; d_call: .; j_call: TRBJ2-2; cdr3_length: 13; v_call: TRBV12-3/TRBV12-4; cdr3_nt: TGTGCCAGCAGGCCTCTGAGGACCGGGGAGCTGTTTTTT; cdr3_aa: CASRPLRTGELFF
clone_size: .; d_call: TRBD1; j_call: TRBJ1-2; cdr3_length: 15; v_call: TRBV19; cdr3_nt: TGTGCCAGTAGTATAGGCGGTCGGGACAGCTATGGCTACACCTTC; cdr3_aa: CASSIGGRDSYGYTF
clone_size: .; d_call: .; j_call: TRBJ1-5; cdr3_length: 14; v_call: TRBV19; cdr3_nt: TGTGCCAGTAATTGGCTATCCCGCAATCAGCCCCAGCATTTT; cdr3_aa: CASNWLSRNQPQHF
clone_size: .; d_call: .; j_call: TRBJ1-1; cdr3_length: 11; v_call: TRBV12-3/TRBV12-4; cdr3_nt: TGTGCCAGCAGTTTCCACACTGAAGCTTTCTTT; cdr3_aa: CASSFHTEAFF
clone_size: .; d_call: .; j_call: TRBJ1-1; cdr3_length: 15; v_call: TRBV5-1; cdr3_nt: TGCGCCAGCAGCTTGGTTTGGGGGGCAGGGACTGAAGCTTTCTTT; cdr3_aa: CASSLVWGAGTEAFF
clone_size: .; d_call: TRBD2; j_call: TRBJ2-1; cdr3_length: 14; v_call: TRBV28; cdr3_nt: TGTGCCAGCACCGCGGGGGGCTCCTACAATGAGCAGTTCTTC; cdr3_aa: CASTAGGSYNEQFF
clone_size: once; d_call: .; j_call: TRBJ1-2; cdr3_length: 14; v_call: TRBV5-1; cdr3_nt: TGCGCCAGCAGCAGCTCGACAGCTAACTATGGCTACACCTTC; cdr3_aa: CASSSSTANYGYTF
clone_size: .; d_call: .; j_call: TRBJ2-1; cdr3_length: 15; v_call: TRBV7-9; cdr3_nt: TGTGCCACTGAACAGGGGGGGCCACGTTTCGATGAGCAGTTCTTC; cdr3_aa: CATEQGGPRFDEQFF